This TCR beta chain emerged from a study of PD-1 blockade in classical Hodgkin lymphoma. Findings and limits, study-wide: Those achieving complete response showed baseline diversity like newly diagnosed patients. With respect to the repertoire differences, their causes, possibly disease activity or prior therapy, remain undefined. Reported baseline diversity: healthy donors highest, relapsed/refractory patients lowest. CD4+ TCR diversity rose significantly by C4D1, and CD8+ TCR diversity did not.

This CDR3 contains 14 residues. The ends were cut back, 4 bases at V and 3 bases at J, with 9 bases in the middle. Germline CDR1 is MRHNA and CDR2 is SNTAGT. In regard to this clone: The antigen is unknown.

Sequencing used immunoSEQ multiplex PCR; TCRdb keeps in-frame clones, though not all of them. The table has 25,000 to 40,000 clones, around three quarters seen once. Time point here: cycle 4 day 1 (C4D1), after less than 7 weeks of nivolumab. There was relapse after autologous stem cell transplantation in every patient, and there was variation in brentuximab vedotin exposure. The sequence was obtained from a human donor with classical Hodgkin lymphoma. The rearrangement joins TRBV6-4 to TRBJ1-4; D ambiguous. This specimen was peripheral blood mononuclear cells (PBMCs), taken before the fourth cycle of nivolumab. The CDR3 loop reads CASSAGPANEKLFF. CDR3 DNA: TGTGCCAGCAGTGCCGGTCCGGCTAATGAAAAACTGTTTTTT.